This T cell receptor (beta chain) was recorded in a study of T cell responses to AZD1222 COVID-19 vaccine. Germline values: CDR1 ENHRY, CDR2 SYGVKD. The CDR3 has 14 amino acids. Deletions cut 0 bases from V and 12 bases from J, with 15 bases between. Measured with immunoSEQ multiplex PCR; TCRdb has only the in-frame clones, and not every one. Among more than 110,000 clones, nearly 95% were seen once, and the ten largest hold under 6.5%. The sequence was obtained from an adult in good health. Here the sequenced sample was peripheral blood, taken on day 0 of AZD1222 vaccination. This sequence joins TRBV10-3 and TRBJ2-1; the D gene could be TRBD1 or TRBD2 (5 bases each). The CDR3 DNA reads as TGTGCCATCAGTGAGTCTGGCAGGGAGCGTGGGCAGTTCTTC. It specifies CAISESGRERGQFF.